This T cell receptor beta chain stems from a study of cytomegalovirus exposure and HLA in healthy donors. A multiplex PCR was run with 60 Vbeta primers and 13 Jbeta primers. Measured with immunoSEQ multiplex PCR; TCRdb has only the in-frame clones, and not every one. The sample holds over 150,000 clones. The study's findings and limits: In a later analysis, a missense DCLRE1C variant was linked to TCR beta V- and J-gene trimming. Cytomegalovirus status, reportedly, was diagnosed with high specificity and sensitivity by the classifier. Productive rates of about 87% or about 30% were seen for most TCR beta V segments in an earlier analysis.

Per the germline V gene, CDR1 is SGHNT and CDR2 is YENEEA. V shed 1 base, J shed 2 bases, and the junction held 0 bases outside the gene matches. The CDR3 sequence is 15 residues long. To note about this clone: Its antigen is not identified.

This receptor was taken from a boy younger than 18 in good health and CMV-seronegative. Sequenced material: PBMCs. The V call is TRBV11-3, the J call TRBJ2-5; 11 bases agree with TRBD2. This CDR3 reads CASSLGLAGQETQYF. The CDR3 DNA sequence: TGTGCCAGCAGCTTAGGACTAGCGGGGCAAGAGACCCAGTACTTC.